Listed here are 20 T cell receptor beta chains from one sample, sequenced in a study of T cell responses to AZD1222 COVID-19 vaccine. Clones were sequenced by immunoSEQ multiplex PCR, and TCRdb holds only the in-frame ones, with some missing. The table lists 100,000 or so clones, about nine tenths of them singletons. This material consisted of peripheral blood, taken on day 0 of AZD1222 vaccination. The receptors originated from an adult in good health.

This clone has a handful of counts. The chain is built from TRBV5-5 and TRBJ2-6; 8 positions match TRBD1. This CDR3 is 15 amino acids long. Per germline, CDR1 SGHKS and CDR2 YYEKEE (reference sequence). V shed 5 bases, J shed 0 bases, and the junction held 1 base outside the gene matches. CDR3 sequence (DNA): TGTGCCAGCAGACAGGGGGGCTCTGGGGCCAACGTCCTGACTTTC. Encoded protein: CASRQGGSGANVLTF.

The gene calls are TRBV6-1 and TRBJ1-6; 9 bases match TRBD1. The trim removed 2 bases at V and 9 bases at J, leaving 5 bases unmatched. Germline V gene sequence: CDR1 MNHNS, CDR2 SASEGT. This CDR3 spans 15 amino acids. The chain's CDR3 is CASSESGTGISPLHF. For the CDR3, the DNA is TGTGCCAGCAGTGAATCCGGGACAGGGATTTCACCCCTCCACTTT.

The chain carries TRBV5-1 and TRBJ2-2; 8 nucleotides match TRBD1. This CDR3 region has 16 residues. Per germline, CDR1 SGHRS and CDR2 YFSETQ. V was pared by 4 bases and J by 3 bases, with 8 bases of the junction left unmatched. DNA for the CDR3: TGCGCCAGCAGCACCCTGACAGGGGTGGACACCGGGGAGCTGTTTTTT. This codes for CASSTLTGVDTGELFF.

This chain connects TRBV25-1 to TRBJ1-4; maybe TRBD1 (5 bases). Between the trimmed V and J ends, which lost 6 bases and 4 bases, there was a span of 12 bases. Per germline, CDR1 MGHDK and CDR2 SYGVNS. This CDR3 has 14 amino acids. CDR3 sequence reads: CASRRGTVNEKLFF. For the CDR3, the DNA is TGTGCCAGCAGGAGGGGAACAGTTAATGAAAAACTGTTTTTT.

This sequence joins TRBV6-5 and TRBJ1-1; tentative D call: TRBD1 (6 bases). The CDR3 extends over 14 amino acids. The V gene's germline CDR1 is MNHEY and CDR2 SVGAGI. V was pared by 5 bases and J by 1 base, with 11 bases between. The CDR3 coding sequence is TGTGCCAGCAGTACCGGGACAACGAACACTGAAGCTTTCTTT. It translates to CASSTGTTNTEAFF.

This chain joins TRBV5-1 and TRBJ1-6, with 9 bases aligning to TRBD1. Germline V lookup: CDR1 SGHRS, CDR2 YFSETQ. Losses at the gene ends were 4 bases for V and 6 bases for J; bases not matched to a gene: 5. The CDR3 has 15 residues. The CDR3 nucleotides are TGCGCCAGCAGCAGAGGGACAGGGCCTAATTCACCCCTCCACTTT. It codes for CASSRGTGPNSPLHF.

The rearrangement joins TRBV5-1 to TRBJ2-3; D is possibly TRBD1 (5 bases). Germline loops: CDR1 SGHRS, CDR2 YFSETQ. CDR3 length equals 15 residues. The V gene lost 6 bases and the J gene lost 2 bases, with 16 bases spanning the gap. DNA of the CDR3: TGCGCCAGCACCACTTCGACAGTATCCACAGATACGCAGTATTTT. Its protein product is CASTTSTVSTDTQYF. Full variable domain (outside the CDR3, taken from reference TRBV5-1 and TRBJ2-3): KAGVTQTPRYLIKTRGQQVTLSCSPISGHRSVSWYQQTPGQGLQFLFEYFSETQRNKGNFPGRFSGRQFSNSRSEMNVSTLELGDSALYLCASTTSTVSTDTQYFGPGTRLTVL.

The genes are TRBV6-6 and TRBJ1-5, with 8 bases matching TRBD1. Germline V gene sequence: CDR1 MNHNY, CDR2 SVGAGI (reference sequence). The CDR3 runs to 17 residues. V was pared by 5 bases and J by 3 bases, with 12 bases of the junction left unmatched. CDR3 sequence (DNA): TGTGCCAGCAGTCCATCCATGGGACAGGTCAACAATCAGCCCCAGCATTTT. Protein: CASSPSMGQVNNQPQHF.

The CDR3 protein is CASSVAARRSSPLHF. The CDR3 nucleotides are TGTGCCAGCAGCGTAGCTGCCCGGCGGTCTTCACCCCTCCACTTT. The J gene is TRBJ1-6, the V gene TRBV9; D is undetermined. V was trimmed by 0 bases and J by 9 bases, leaving 13 bases between them. This CDR3 has 15 amino acids. Germline CDR1 reads SGDLS; CDR2 reads YYNGEE.

This rearrangement joins TRBV5-1 to TRBJ2-1; 12 positions match TRBD2. CDR1 and CDR2 (germline): SGHRS, YFSETQ. CDR3 length: 18 residues. Trimming cost V 0 bases and J 4 bases; bases outside gene matches: 8. The DNA for the CDR3 is TGCGCCAGCAGCTTGGATCCCTCTAGCGGGGGGGCTTACAATGAGCAGTTCTTC. This encodes CASSLDPSSGGAYNEQFF. The whole variable domain, remainder taken from reference TRBV5-1 and TRBJ2-1, is KAGVTQTPRYLIKTRGQQVTLSCSPISGHRSVSWYQQTPGQGLQFLFEYFSETQRNKGNFPGRFSGRQFSNSRSEMNVSTLELGDSALYLCASSLDPSSGGAYNEQFFGPGTRLTVL.

V and J are TRBV6-6 and TRBJ1-4; the match to TRBD1 covers 8 bases. This CDR3 spans 14 amino acids. J was trimmed by 7 bases and V by 2 bases; bases with no gene match: 3. From germline, CDR1 is MNHNY and CDR2 SVGAGI (reference sequence). CDR3 nucleotide sequence: TGTGCCAGCAGTTACGGGCAGGGGGCTGAAAAACTGTTTTTT. This translates into CASSYGQGAEKLFF.

The rearrangement links TRBV6-5 to TRBJ1-6; D may be TRBD1 (5 bases). V lost 7 bases and J lost 8, with 15 bases in between. Germline assignment: CDR1 MNHEY and CDR2 SVGAGI. The CDR3 length is 14 residues. The CDR3 region is CASTQFRGDSPLHF. For the CDR3, the DNA is TGTGCCAGCACCCAGTTCCGGGGGGATTCACCCCTCCACTTT.

V gene TRBV28 combines with J gene TRBJ1-5; 7 bases are a match to TRBD1. CDR1 MDHEN and CDR2 SYDVKM come from the germline V gene. The CDR3 has 14 residues. V lost 5 bases to trimming and J lost 6 bases; unmatched junction nucleotides: 7. The CDR3 bases are TGTGCCAGCAGTCGCTCAGGGGGGCTTCAGCCCCAGCATTTT. Translated: CASSRSGGLQPQHF.

This chain joins TRBV7-9 and TRBJ2-7, with D unresolved. This CDR3 spans 14 amino acids. Germline loops: CDR1 SEHNR, CDR2 FQNEAQ (reference sequence). Between the trimmed V and J ends, which lost 1 base and 2 bases, there was a span of 9 bases. The CDR3 sequence is CASSLGRAAYEQYF. In DNA form, the CDR3 reads TGTGCCAGCAGCTTAGGTAGGGCTGCCTACGAGCAGTACTTC.

The rearrangement joins TRBV5-1 to TRBJ1-2; D is perhaps TRBD1 (5 bases). V was clipped by 4 bases and J by 7 bases, with 11 bases between them. Germline CDR1 SGHRS, CDR2 YFSETQ. The CDR3 runs 12 residues. DNA for the CDR3: TGCGCCAGCAGCGGAATAGGGGTTGGCTACACCTTC. Encoded protein: CASSGIGVGYTF.

This CDR3 reads CASSFGGQGANEQYF. The CDR3 nucleotides read TGTGCCAGCAGTTTCGGGGGACAGGGGGCGAACGAGCAGTACTTC. The chain links TRBV27 to TRBJ2-7; 12 nucleotides line up with TRBD1. Germline V lookup: CDR1 MNHEY, CDR2 SMNVEV (reference sequence). The J segment lost 5 bases and the V segment lost 3 bases, leaving 5 bases of the junction unmatched. This CDR3 region has 15 residues.

V usage is TRBV6-5 and J usage is TRBJ2-2; the D is unclear. The CDR3 extends over 13 amino acids. Trimming pared 0 bases from V and 4 bases from J, leaving 3 bases between. Germline V gene lookup returns CDR1 MNHEY and CDR2 SVGAGI. Here the CDR3 reads CASSYSGTGELFF. The CDR3, as DNA: TGTGCCAGCAGTTACTCGGGCACCGGGGAGCTGTTTTTT.

The chain uses TRBV10-3 and TRBJ1-5, with 7 positions matching TRBD1. The CDR3 extends over 13 amino acids. The germline CDR1 and CDR2 sequences are ENHRY and SYGVKD. J was trimmed by 9 bases and V by 10 bases; bases with no gene match: 12. CDR3 DNA sequence: TGTGCCACGCAGGGGGGCGGTGACCGGCCCCAGCATTTT. The encoded protein is CATQGGGDRPQHF.

V usage is TRBV28 and J usage is TRBJ2-1; D ambiguous. The V and J ends lost 7 bases and 8 bases respectively, with 21 bases between them. CDR1 and CDR2 from the germline V gene are MDHEN and SYDVKM. There are 15 residues in the CDR3. The CDR3 spells CASIGRKTGRHEQFF. As DNA, the CDR3 is TGTGCCAGCATTGGTCGAAAGACTGGCCGACATGAGCAGTTCTTC. The entire variable domain, with the rest obtained from reference TRBV28 and TRBJ2-1, is as follows: DVKVTQSSRYLVKRTGEKVFLECVQDMDHENMFWYRQDPGLGLRLIYFSYDVKMKEKGDIPEGYSVSREKKERFSLILESASTNQTSMYLCASIGRKTGRHEQFFGPGTRLTVL.

The genes are TRBV2 and TRBJ1-5; perhaps TRBD1 as D (5 bases). Per the germline V gene, CDR1 is SNHLY and CDR2 is FYNNEI. V dropped 2 bases and J dropped 1 base, with 9 bases sitting between them. The CDR3 runs to 15 residues. The CDR3: CASSELGGSNQPQHF. CDR3 nucleotide sequence: TGTGCCAGCAGTGAATTGGGGGGGAGCAATCAGCCCCAGCATTTT.